The 17 T cell receptor beta chains below come from one sample, sequenced in a study of T-cell reconstitution after alpha-beta-depleted transplantation in children. Preparing the TCRbeta library involved the use of unique molecular identifiers. Using its own MiXCR run on the PCR reads, TCRdb lists one record per CDR3 protein. The sample shows tens of thousands of distinct CDR3 sequences, under 6% of them seen only once. The sequencing here drew on PBMCs, mostly from graft donor cells, taken 60 days after TCRalphabeta/CD19-depleted stem cell transplant. All receptors come from a female patient aged 2 to 10 who had a stem cell transplant for aplastic anemia, so the T cells may come from the graft donor.

This clonotype occurred many times. V is TRBV20-1 and J is TRBJ2-1; 8 positions match TRBD1. Germline V gene sequence: CDR1 DFQATT, CDR2 SNEGSKA (reference sequence). The CDR3 totals 16 residues. V dropped 0 bases and J dropped 0; count of bases not matched to a gene: 4. In nucleotides, the CDR3 is TGCAGTGCTAGAGATCAGGGGGCAGGCTCCTACAATGAGCAGTTCTTC. It codes for CSARDQGAGSYNEQFF.

This clonotype was found a few times. The chain links TRBV4-1 to TRBJ1-1; 8 bases align to TRBD1. This CDR3 region has 13 residues. Trimming cost V 3 bases and J 8 bases; bases outside gene matches: 5. Per germline, CDR1 MGHRA and CDR2 YSYEKL. CDR3 in amino acids: CASSQDRDFEAFF. The CDR3 DNA reads TGCGCCAGCAGCCAGGACAGGGATTTCGAAGCTTTCTTT.

This clonotype has a count of ten or more. The V call is TRBV10-1, the J call TRBJ2-7; either TRBD1 or TRBD2 may fit D (5 bases each). This CDR3 contains 13 residues. The V gene lost 3 bases and the J gene lost 9 bases, with 15 bases spanning the gap. Germline lookup yields CDR1 WNHNN and CDR2 SYGVQD (reference sequence). CDR3 coding DNA: TGCGCCAGCAGTGATCATCCGGGGCCCGCGCAGTACTTC. This sequence encodes CASSDHPGPAQYF.

The V and J genes are TRBV3-1 and TRBJ2-5; TRBD1 matches 9 bases. CDR1 is LGHDT, CDR2 YNNKEL, per germline (reference sequence). The CDR3 has 14 residues. V was clipped by 4 bases and J by 3 bases; unmatched bases: 3. The CDR3 reads CASSPWTGEETQYF. The CDR3, as DNA: TGTGCCAGCAGCCCATGGACAGGGGAAGAGACCCAGTACTTC.

This clonotype occurred many times. The V and J genes are TRBV7-9 and TRBJ2-1; possible D gene TRBD2, 6 bases. This CDR3 spans 16 amino acids. Trimming took 5 bases from V and 7 from J, leaving 21 bases between them. The germline V gene has CDR1 SEHNR and CDR2 FQNEAQ (reference sequence). This CDR3 is CASSLLGTQNGNEQFF. CDR3 DNA sequence: TGTGCCAGCAGCCTACTTGGGACTCAAAATGGGAATGAGCAGTTCTTC.

This clonotype was detected a few times. Just one base apart from a much larger clone, this may be a read error. The chain uses TRBV21-1 and TRBJ2-5. TRBV21-1 is marked as a pseudogene. The CDR3 is 11 amino acids. The CDR3 DNA follows: TGTGCCAGCAGCCAACAAGAGACCCAGTACTTC. It specifies CASSQQETQYF.

This clonotype was detected ten times or more. This rearrangement joins TRBV20-1 to TRBJ2-1, with 8 bases identical to TRBD2. The V gene end was trimmed by 5 bases and the J gene end by 7 bases; junction bases not matched to a gene: 7. The CDR3 consists of 13 residues. The germline gives CDR1 DFQATT, CDR2 SNEGSKA (reference sequence). The CDR3 is CSAYPGLVNEQFF. The CDR3 nucleotides are TGCAGTGCTTACCCGGGACTAGTAAATGAGCAGTTCTTC.

This clonotype was observed many times. This chain joins TRBV28 and TRBJ2-2; D is possibly TRBD2 (5 bases). V was clipped by 6 bases and J by 4 bases, with 21 bases between them. Germline V CDR1 and CDR2: MDHEN, SYDVKM. The CDR3 extends over 17 amino acids. The CDR3 bases are TGTGCCAGCAGCTCCACCGGGCCGGGAAGAGGCACCGGGGAGCTGTTTTTT. Translated, it gives CASSSTGPGRGTGELFF.

This clonotype was seen at least ten times. The chain recombines TRBV6-5 with TRBJ2-6; 11 nucleotides align to TRBD2. Per germline, CDR1 MNHEY and CDR2 SVGAGI. J lost 4 bases, V lost 5 bases, and 4 bases had no gene match. The CDR3 spans 16 residues. The CDR3 loop is CASSPTSGTGANVLTF. Here the CDR3 DNA reads TGTGCCAGCAGTCCGACTAGCGGGACGGGGGCCAACGTCCTGACTTTC.

This clonotype was observed at least ten times. The chain employs TRBV20-1 and TRBJ2-2, with TRBD2 matching 7 bases. Germline V gene sequence: CDR1 DFQATT, CDR2 SNEGSKA (reference sequence). The ends lost 4 bases at V and 5 bases at J; junction bases unmatched: 10. The CDR3 totals 15 residues. CDR3 bases: TGCAGTGCTACCTCTAGCGGAGCGCGGACCGGGGAGCTGTTTTTT. Its translation: CSATSSGARTGELFF.

This clonotype appeared many times. The gene calls are TRBV28 and TRBJ1-1; D remains ambiguous. Germline V gene sequence: CDR1 MDHEN, CDR2 SYDVKM. Trimming removed 4 bases at V and 11 bases at J, with 14 bases between. CDR3 size: 12 residues. The CDR3 here is CASSSATLGAFF. CDR3 nucleotide sequence: TGTGCCAGCAGTTCGGCCACGCTGGGGGCTTTCTTT.

This clonotype was counted many times. V is TRBV20-1 and J is TRBJ1-1; TRBD1 matches 8 bases. J lost 4 bases, V lost 5 bases, and 6 bases had no gene match. CDR1 DFQATT and CDR2 SNEGSKA come from the germline V gene (reference sequence). CDR3 length: 13 amino acids. CDR3 amino acids: CSAPGQGGTEAFF. Written as DNA, the CDR3 is TGCAGTGCTCCCGGACAGGGCGGCACTGAAGCTTTCTTT.

Many counts were recorded for this clonotype. This chain joins TRBV30 and TRBJ2-1; the match to TRBD2 covers 7 bases. The germline gives CDR1 GTSNPN, CDR2 SVGIG (reference sequence). J lost 4 bases, V lost 2 bases, and 8 bases had no gene match. The CDR3 is 15 amino acids. The CDR3 region is CAWSKGLADYNEQFF. The CDR3, as DNA: TGTGCCTGGAGTAAGGGGCTAGCGGATTACAATGAGCAGTTCTTC.

This clonotype showed up many times. The chain uses TRBV20-1 and TRBJ2-3; 7 bases agree with TRBD2. The length of the CDR3 is 14 residues. V lost 4 bases, J lost 1 base, and 5 bases stayed unmatched. Germline CDR1 is DFQATT and CDR2 is SNEGSKA (reference sequence). The DNA for the CDR3 is TGCAGTGCTACTAGCGGTCTTCGCACAGATACGCAGTATTTT. Protein product: CSATSGLRTDTQYF.

The chain joins TRBV20-1 to TRBJ1-6; D is undetermined. This CDR3 contains 15 residues. Deletions cut 0 bases from V and 1 base from J, with 7 bases between. The germline V gene has CDR1 DFQATT and CDR2 SNEGSKA (reference sequence). CDR3 bases: TGCAGTGCTAGAGATTCCCCTTCCTATAATTCACCCCTCCACTTT. It is translated as CSARDSPSYNSPLHF.

Many counts were recorded for this clonotype. The chain is built from TRBV13 and TRBJ1-1; D gene ambiguous. The CDR3 extends over 12 amino acids. The V end was cut by 3 bases, the J end by 2 bases, with 4 bases between. In germline, CDR1 is PRHDT, CDR2 FYEKMQ (reference sequence). The chain's CDR3 is CASSFINTEAFF. DNA of the CDR3: TGTGCCAGCAGCTTCATTAACACTGAAGCTTTCTTT.

This clonotype was picked up many times. The V gene is TRBV12-3 or TRBV12-4, the J gene TRBJ2-5; possibly TRBD2 for D (6 bases). The CDR3 runs 15 residues. Trimming pared 5 bases from V and 5 bases from J, leaving 18 bases between. The CDR3 DNA reads TGTGCCAGCAGTGCCCCGGCGGGGCTGGGGGAGACCCAGTACTTC. It encodes CASSAPAGLGETQYF.